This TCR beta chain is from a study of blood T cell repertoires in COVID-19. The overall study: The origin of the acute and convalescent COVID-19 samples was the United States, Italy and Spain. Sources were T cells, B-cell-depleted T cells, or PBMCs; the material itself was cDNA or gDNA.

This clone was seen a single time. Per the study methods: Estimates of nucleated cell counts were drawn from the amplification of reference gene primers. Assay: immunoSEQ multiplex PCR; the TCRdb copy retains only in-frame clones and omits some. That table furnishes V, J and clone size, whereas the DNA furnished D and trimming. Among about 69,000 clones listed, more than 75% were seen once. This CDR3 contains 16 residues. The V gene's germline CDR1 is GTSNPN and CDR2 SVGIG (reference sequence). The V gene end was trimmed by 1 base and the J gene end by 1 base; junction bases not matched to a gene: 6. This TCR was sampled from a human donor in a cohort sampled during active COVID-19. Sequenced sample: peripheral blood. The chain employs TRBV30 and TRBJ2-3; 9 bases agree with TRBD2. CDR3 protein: CAWSGGAGGRTDTQYF. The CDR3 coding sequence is TGTGCCTGGAGTGGTGGAGCGGGGGGCCGCACAGATACGCAGTATTTT.